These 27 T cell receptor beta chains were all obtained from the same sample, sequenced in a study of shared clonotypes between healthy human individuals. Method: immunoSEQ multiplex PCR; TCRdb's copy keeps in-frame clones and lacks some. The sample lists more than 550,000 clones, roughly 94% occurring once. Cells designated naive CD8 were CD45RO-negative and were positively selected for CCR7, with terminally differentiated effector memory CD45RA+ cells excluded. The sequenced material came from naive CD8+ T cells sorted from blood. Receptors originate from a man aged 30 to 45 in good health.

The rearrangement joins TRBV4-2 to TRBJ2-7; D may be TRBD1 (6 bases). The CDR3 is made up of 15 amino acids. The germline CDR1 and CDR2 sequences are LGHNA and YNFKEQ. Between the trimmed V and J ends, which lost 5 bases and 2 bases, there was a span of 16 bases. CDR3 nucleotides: TGTGCCAGCAGCTCCGGCGCAGGGGTCACCTACGAGCAGTACTTC. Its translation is CASSSGAGVTYEQYF.

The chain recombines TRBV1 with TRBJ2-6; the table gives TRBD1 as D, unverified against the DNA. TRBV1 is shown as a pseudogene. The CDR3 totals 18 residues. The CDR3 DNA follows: TGCACCAGCAGCCAAGGAAGGGACAGAGCCTCTGGGGCCAACGTCCTGACTTTC. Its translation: CTSSQGRDRASGANVLTF.

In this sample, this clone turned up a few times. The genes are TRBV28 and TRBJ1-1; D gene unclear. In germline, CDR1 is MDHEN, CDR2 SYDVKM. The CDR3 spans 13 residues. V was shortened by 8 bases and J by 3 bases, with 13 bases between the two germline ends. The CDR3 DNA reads TGTGCCAGCGGAGCCAGCGGAGACACTGAAGCTTTCTTT. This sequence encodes CASGASGDTEAFF.

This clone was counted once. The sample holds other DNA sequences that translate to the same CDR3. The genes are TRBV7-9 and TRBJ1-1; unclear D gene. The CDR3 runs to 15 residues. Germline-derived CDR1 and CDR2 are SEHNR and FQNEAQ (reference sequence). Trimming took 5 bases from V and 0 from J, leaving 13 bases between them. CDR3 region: CASSPPGLMNTEAFF. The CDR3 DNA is TGTGCCAGCAGCCCCCCTGGCCTTATGAACACTGAAGCTTTCTTT.

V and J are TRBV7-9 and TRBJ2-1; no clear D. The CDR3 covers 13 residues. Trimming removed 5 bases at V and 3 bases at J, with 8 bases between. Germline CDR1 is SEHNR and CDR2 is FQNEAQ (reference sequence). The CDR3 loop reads CASSRPGYNEQFF. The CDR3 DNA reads TGTGCCAGCAGCCGTCCGGGCTACAATGAGCAGTTCTTC.

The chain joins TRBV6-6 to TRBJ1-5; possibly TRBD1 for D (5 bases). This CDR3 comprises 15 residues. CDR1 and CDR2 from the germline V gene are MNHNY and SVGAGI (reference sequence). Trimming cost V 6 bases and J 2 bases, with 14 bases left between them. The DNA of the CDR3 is TGTGCCAGCAGCCCCGGGACCAGGGGCAATCAGCCCCAGCATTTT. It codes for CASSPGTRGNQPQHF.

CDR3 bases: TGTGCCAGCAGCTTATCCGCTTATAACACCGGGGAGCTGTTTTTT. Translation gives CASSLSAYNTGELFF. The V gene is TRBV11-2, the J gene TRBJ2-2; no clear D gene. The CDR3 totals 15 residues. Germline assignment: CDR1 SGHAT and CDR2 FQNNGV. Trimming took off 2 bases at V and 2 bases at J, with 9 bases between the two ends.

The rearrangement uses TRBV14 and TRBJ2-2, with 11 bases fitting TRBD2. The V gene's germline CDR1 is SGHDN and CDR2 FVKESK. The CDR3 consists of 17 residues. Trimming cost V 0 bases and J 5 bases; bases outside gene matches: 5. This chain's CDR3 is CASSQELAGEVTGELFF. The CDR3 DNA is TGTGCCAGCAGCCAAGAACTAGCGGGAGAGGTAACCGGGGAGCTGTTTTTT.

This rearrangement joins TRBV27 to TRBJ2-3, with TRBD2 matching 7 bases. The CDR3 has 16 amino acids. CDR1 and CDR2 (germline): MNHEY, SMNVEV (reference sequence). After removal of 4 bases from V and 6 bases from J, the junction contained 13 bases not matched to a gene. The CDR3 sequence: CASSSSSGPFWDTQYF. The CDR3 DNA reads TGTGCCAGCAGTTCCTCTAGCGGCCCATTCTGGGATACGCAGTATTTT.

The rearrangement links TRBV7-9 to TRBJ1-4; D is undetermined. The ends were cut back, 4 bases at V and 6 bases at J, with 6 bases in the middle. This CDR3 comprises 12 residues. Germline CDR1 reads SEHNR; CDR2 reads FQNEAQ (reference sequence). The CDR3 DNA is TGTGCCAGCAGCTCGCAATATGAAAAACTGTTTTTT. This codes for CASSSQYEKLFF.

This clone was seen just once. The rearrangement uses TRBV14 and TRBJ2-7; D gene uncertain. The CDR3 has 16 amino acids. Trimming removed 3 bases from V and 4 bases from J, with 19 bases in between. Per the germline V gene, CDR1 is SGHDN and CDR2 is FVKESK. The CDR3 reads CASSQTLGWARYEQYF. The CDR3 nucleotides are TGTGCCAGCAGCCAGACCCTCGGGTGGGCGAGATACGAGCAGTACTTC.

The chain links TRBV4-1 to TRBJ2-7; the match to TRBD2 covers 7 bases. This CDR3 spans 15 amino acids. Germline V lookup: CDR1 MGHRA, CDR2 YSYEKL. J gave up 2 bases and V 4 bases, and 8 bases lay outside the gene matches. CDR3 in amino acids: CASSRKRDSPYEQYF. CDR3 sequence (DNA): TGCGCCAGCAGCCGAAAGCGGGACTCCCCCTACGAGCAGTACTTC.

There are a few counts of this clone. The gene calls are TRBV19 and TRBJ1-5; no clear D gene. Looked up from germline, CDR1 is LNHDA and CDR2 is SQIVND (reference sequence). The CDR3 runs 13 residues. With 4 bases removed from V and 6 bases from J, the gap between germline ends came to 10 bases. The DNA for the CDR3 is TGTGCCAGTAGTAGAGTCCTCGGTCAGCCCCAGCATTTT. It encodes CASSRVLGQPQHF.

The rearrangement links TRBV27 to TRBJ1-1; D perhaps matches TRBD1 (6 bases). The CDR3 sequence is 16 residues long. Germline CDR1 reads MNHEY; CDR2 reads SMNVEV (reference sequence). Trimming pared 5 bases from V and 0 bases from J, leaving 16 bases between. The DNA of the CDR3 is TGTGCCAGCAGTCAGGGGACACTAGTAATGAACACTGAAGCTTTCTTT. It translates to CASSQGTLVMNTEAFF.

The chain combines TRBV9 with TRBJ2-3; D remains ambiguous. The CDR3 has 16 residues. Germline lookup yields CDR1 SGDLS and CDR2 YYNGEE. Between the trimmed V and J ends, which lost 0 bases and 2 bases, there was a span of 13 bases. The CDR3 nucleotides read TGTGCCAGCAGCGTAGGAGTAGGGAAGAACACAGATACGCAGTATTTT. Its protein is CASSVGVGKNTDTQYF.

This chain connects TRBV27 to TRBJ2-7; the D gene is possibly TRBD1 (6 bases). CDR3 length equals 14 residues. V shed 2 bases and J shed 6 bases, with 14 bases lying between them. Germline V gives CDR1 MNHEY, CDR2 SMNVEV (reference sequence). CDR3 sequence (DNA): TGTGCCAGCAGTTTAGGGCTACAGGGTCGCGAGCAGTACTTC. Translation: CASSLGLQGREQYF.

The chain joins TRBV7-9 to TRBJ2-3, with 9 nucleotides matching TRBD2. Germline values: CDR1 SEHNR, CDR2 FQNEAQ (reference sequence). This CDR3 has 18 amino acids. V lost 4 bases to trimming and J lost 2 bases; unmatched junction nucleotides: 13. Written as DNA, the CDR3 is TGTGCCAGCAGCTCCTTTCTAGCGGGAACACGGATCACAGATACGCAGTATTTT. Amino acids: CASSSFLAGTRITDTQYF.

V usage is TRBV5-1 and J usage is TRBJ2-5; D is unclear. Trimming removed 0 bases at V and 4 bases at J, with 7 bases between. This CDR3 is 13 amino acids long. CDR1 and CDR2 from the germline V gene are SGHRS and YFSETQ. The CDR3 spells CASSLESSETQYF. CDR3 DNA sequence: TGCGCCAGCAGCTTGGAGAGTTCAGAGACCCAGTACTTC.

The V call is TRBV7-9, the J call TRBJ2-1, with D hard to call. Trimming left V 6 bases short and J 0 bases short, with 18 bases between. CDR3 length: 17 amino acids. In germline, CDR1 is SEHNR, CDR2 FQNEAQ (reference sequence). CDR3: CASRPPLSTSSYNEQFF. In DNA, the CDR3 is TGTGCCAGCAGGCCCCCCCTCTCAACAAGCTCCTACAATGAGCAGTTCTTC. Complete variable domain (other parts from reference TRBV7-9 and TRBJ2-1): DTGVSQNPRHKITKRGQNVTFRCDPISEHNRLYWYRQTLGQGPEFLTYFQNEAQLEKSRLLSDRFSAERPKGSFSTLEIQRTEQGDSAMYLCASRPPLSTSSYNEQFFGPGTRLTVL.

CDR3 nucleotides: TGTGCCAGCTCACCGCGAGCGCAGCAACCGGGACTGTTCATACATGAGCAGTTCTTC. Protein sequence: CASSPRAQQPGLFIHEQFF. The chain uses TRBV18 and TRBJ2-1, with a weak D call TRBD2 (6 bases). V was cut by 3 bases and J by 8 bases, with 29 bases left in between. Germline-derived CDR1 and CDR2 are KGHSH and LQKENI. The CDR3 has 19 residues.

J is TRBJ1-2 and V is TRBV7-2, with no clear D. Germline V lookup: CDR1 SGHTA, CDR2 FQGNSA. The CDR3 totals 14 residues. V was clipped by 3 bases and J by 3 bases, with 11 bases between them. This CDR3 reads CASSFEGTYYGYTF. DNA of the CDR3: TGTGCCAGCAGCTTTGAGGGCACCTACTATGGCTACACCTTC.

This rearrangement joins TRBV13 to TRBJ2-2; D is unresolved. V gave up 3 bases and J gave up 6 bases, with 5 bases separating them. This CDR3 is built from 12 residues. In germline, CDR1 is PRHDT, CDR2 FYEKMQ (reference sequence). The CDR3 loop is CASSFAAGELFF. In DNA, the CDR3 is TGTGCCAGCAGCTTTGCCGCCGGGGAGCTGTTTTTT.

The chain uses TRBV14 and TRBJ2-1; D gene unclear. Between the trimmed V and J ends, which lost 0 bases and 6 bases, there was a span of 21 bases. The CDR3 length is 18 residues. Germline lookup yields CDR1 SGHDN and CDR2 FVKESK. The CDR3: CASSQEESGVGFANEQFF. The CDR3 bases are TGTGCCAGCAGCCAAGAAGAGTCCGGCGTAGGGTTCGCCAATGAGCAGTTCTTC.

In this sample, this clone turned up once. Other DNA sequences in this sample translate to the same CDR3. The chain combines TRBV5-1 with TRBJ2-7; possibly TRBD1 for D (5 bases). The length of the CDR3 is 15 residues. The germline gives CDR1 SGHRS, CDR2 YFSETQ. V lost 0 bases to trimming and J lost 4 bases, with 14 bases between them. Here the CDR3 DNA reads TGCGCCAGCAGCTTGGGTCAGGGTCGGGCTTACGAGCAGTACTTC. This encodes CASSLGQGRAYEQYF.

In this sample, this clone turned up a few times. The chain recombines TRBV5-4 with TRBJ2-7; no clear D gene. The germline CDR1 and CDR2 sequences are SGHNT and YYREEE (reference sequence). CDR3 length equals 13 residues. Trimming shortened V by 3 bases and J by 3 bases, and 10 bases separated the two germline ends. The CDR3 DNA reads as TGTGCCAGCAGCTCCGGACCCGGCTACGAGCAGTACTTC. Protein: CASSSGPGYEQYF.

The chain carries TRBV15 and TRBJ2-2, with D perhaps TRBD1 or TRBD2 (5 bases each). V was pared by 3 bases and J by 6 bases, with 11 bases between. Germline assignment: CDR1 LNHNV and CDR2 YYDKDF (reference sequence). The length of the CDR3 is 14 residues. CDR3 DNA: TGTGCCACCAGCAGCACCGGGACCCCCGGGGAGCTGTTTTTT. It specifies CATSSTGTPGELFF.

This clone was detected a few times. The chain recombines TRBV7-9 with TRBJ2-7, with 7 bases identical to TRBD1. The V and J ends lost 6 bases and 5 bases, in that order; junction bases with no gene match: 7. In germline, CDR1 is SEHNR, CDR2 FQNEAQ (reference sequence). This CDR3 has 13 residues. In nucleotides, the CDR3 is TGTGCCAGCAGGCCACGACAGGGCAACGAGCAGTACTTC. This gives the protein CASRPRQGNEQYF. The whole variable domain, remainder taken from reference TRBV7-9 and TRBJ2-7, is DTGVSQNPRHKITKRGQNVTFRCDPISEHNRLYWYRQTLGQGPEFLTYFQNEAQLEKSRLLSDRFSAERPKGSFSTLEIQRTEQGDSAMYLCASRPRQGNEQYFGPGTRLTVT.